This TCR beta chain stems from a study of T-cell reconstitution after alpha-beta-depleted transplantation in children. Study-wide results and limits: Several hundred expanded graft clones reportedly were the source of alpha-beta T cells about two months after transplant. After transplant, high TCRbeta diversity at day 60 in some patients arose from surviving recipient T cells and thymic progenitors. T-cell counts and diversity were attributed mostly to newly produced T cells one year after transplant.

For this clonotype: The antigen is undetermined.

Germline V gene data show CDR1 as SNHLY and CDR2 as FYNNEI. V shed 11 bases and J shed 0 bases, with 14 bases lying between them. This CDR3 comprises 15 residues. Preparation of the TCRbeta library used unique molecular identifiers. MiXCR, applied by TCRdb to the PCR reads, yields one record per CDR3 protein. The repertoire holds 900,000 or so distinct CDR3 sequences, 16% seen once, with roughly 5% in the top ten. The rearrangement links TRBV2 to TRBJ2-6; D uncertain. The sequence was obtained from a male patient aged 10-17 years who had a stem cell transplant for acute lymphoblastic leukemia, so the T cells may come from the graft donor. This sample comprised PBMCs, mostly from graft donor cells, obtained 360 days after TCRalphabeta/CD19-depleted stem cell transplant. CDR3 sequence: CASGIPSSGANVLTF. In DNA, the CDR3 is TGTGCCTCTGGGATCCCAAGCTCTGGGGCCAACGTCCTGACTTTC. Full variable domain (remainder filled in from reference TRBV2 and TRBJ2-6): EPEVTQTPSHQVTQMGQEVILRCVPISNHLYFYWYRQILGQKVEFLVSFYNNEISEKSEIFDDQFSVERPDGSNFTLKIRSTKLEDSAMYFCASGIPSSGANVLTFGAGSRLTVL.